This entry describes one T cell receptor (beta chain). This clone turned up a few times. Its antigen is not yet known. Base-call qualities are not available, and no considerably larger clone is one nucleotide away. This sample was taken from a study of T cells after somatic rescue of genetic block (dated by TCRdb to about 2020). With regard to the full study: What the study looked at was long-term robustness, specifically in a T-cell system that came about through somatic rescue of a genetic block in T-cell development.

Spanning cysteine to phenylalanine, the CDR3 consists of 15 amino acids. The DNA shown is the 45-base CDR3, in frame from base 1. Ends trimmed: V by 4 bases, J by 4 bases; bases unmatched to a gene: 9. The germline V gene encodes CDR1 SGHRS and CDR2 YFSETQ. Library preparation employed the immunoSEQ multiplex PCR assay. The table comes from immuneACCESS by way of TCRdb, which keeps in-frame sequences with V and J called. Part of the clones is missing from these tables; in studies checked, under half for an unresolved V gene and the rest for unknown reasons. A total of around 67,000 clones appear in this sample, just over 90% of them only once. Approximately 2.9% of the sample goes to the ten largest clones.

This TCR was recovered from a man aged 30 to 39. The chain couples TRBV5-1 to TRBJ2-3; 7 junctional bases match TRBD1. Sequencing was performed on peripheral blood mononuclear cells (PBMCs). The CDR3 region reads CASSAPQGIADTQYF. The DNA sequence reads TGCGCCAGCAGCGCACCACAGGGGATCGCAGATACGCAGTATTTT.